The clone carrying this T cell receptor beta chain was seen at least ten times. The CDR3 runs 15 residues. Per the germline V gene, CDR1 is SNHLY and CDR2 is FYNNEI. Trimming cost V 6 bases and J 9 bases, with 18 bases left between them. TCRdb ran MiXCR on the 5' RACE reads and lists one entry per CDR3 protein. Of more than 85,000 distinct CDR3 sequences listed, 11% were seen once; the top ten hold roughly two fifths. This sample was taken from a study of T-cell memory formation after mild COVID-19. The receptor was isolated from a man in his late teens or twenties who had mild COVID-19 (a few samples of this study predate the infection). Cell type and time point are not known. Source material: PBMCs or a T cell subset sorted from them (not recorded which). The genes are TRBV2 and TRBJ1-6; possible D gene TRBD1, 5 bases. CDR3 sequence: CASSDGGTGRSPLHF. DNA for the CDR3: TGTGCCAGCAGCGATGGGGGGACGGGCCGTTCACCCCTCCACTTT.